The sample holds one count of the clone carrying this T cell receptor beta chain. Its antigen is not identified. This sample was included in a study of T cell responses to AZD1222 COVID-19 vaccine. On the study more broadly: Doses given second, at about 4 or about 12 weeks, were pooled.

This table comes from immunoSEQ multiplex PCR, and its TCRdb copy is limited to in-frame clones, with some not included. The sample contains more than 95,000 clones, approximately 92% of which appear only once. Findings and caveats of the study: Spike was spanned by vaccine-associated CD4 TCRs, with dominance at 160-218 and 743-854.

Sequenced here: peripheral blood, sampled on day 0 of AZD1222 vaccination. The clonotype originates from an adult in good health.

In nucleotides, the CDR3 is TGCGCCAGCAGCTTCGAAAACAGGGGAGAGACCCAGTACTTC. Encoded protein: CASSFENRGETQYF. The J gene is TRBJ2-5, the V gene TRBV5-1; 7 positions match TRBD1. Germline CDR1 reads SGHRS; CDR2 reads YFSETQ. The CDR3 has 14 residues. V lost 2 bases, J lost 4 bases, and 5 bases stayed unmatched. The full variable domain, completed using reference TRBV5-1 and TRBJ2-5, is KAGVTQTPRYLIKTRGQQVTLSCSPISGHRSVSWYQQTPGQGLQFLFEYFSETQRNKGNFPGRFSGRQFSNSRSEMNVSTLELGDSALYLCASSFENRGETQYFGPGTRLLVL.